This T cell receptor (beta chain) appears in the sequencing data of a study of shared clonotypes between healthy human individuals (dated by TCRdb to the early 2020s). With regard to the full study: A few men and two women, aged 18 to 49 years, made up the cohort. Different laboratories and diverse techniques were used to prepare libraries and sequence TCR repertoires, to increase sequencing depth and limit assay-specific biases. Each donor's leukapheresis produced roughly between roughly 0.94 and 9.5 billion PBMCs. For each donor, CD4 naive and CD4 memory were each run on three plates, CD8 naive on two plates, and CD8 memory on one plate. The study deeply sequenced blood TCR repertoires of about 5 healthy adults to estimate repertoire size and the extent of clonotype sharing between individuals. Study-level results and caveats: Naive subsets generally had larger estimated clonotype richness than memory subsets. Sampling was restricted to blood, and TCR repertoires in tissues likely differ from the TCR repertoires found in blood. Higher generation probabilities were observed for clonotypes shared by all four sorted-subset donors than for non-shared clonotypes. Because the study included only a small number of donors, the genetic and exposure-history diversity represented was limited. Based on pairwise subsampling, the degree of clonotype sharing among donors was expected to be affected by sequencing depth. About 5% of naive CD4, 3.5% of naive CD8, 2.3% of memory CD4, and 0.35% to 0.5% of memory CD8 clonotypes were shared across a few donors. Rarefaction of sorted-subset datasets indicated incomplete sequencing despite the large sequencing depth.

CD8 naive samples were CD45RO-negative cells positively selected for CCR7, giving a CD45RA+CCR7+ population that excluded TemRA cells. Donors were healthy HIV-negative adults with no recently reported acute infections or vaccinations. Only Caucasian adults living in Nashville, Tennessee, USA were represented among the donors. After blood collection by leukapheresis, PBMCs were isolated using Ficoll-Histopaque density gradient centrifugation and then cryopreserved in the vapor phase of liquid nitrogen. Purity and quantity of every magnetically sorted T cell population were checked by analytical flow cytometry. From each sorted fraction, genomic DNA was isolated and quantified by UV absorbance on a Nanodrop 2000c. Using the deep immunoSEQ assay, multiplex PCR amplified TCR CDR3 regions from genomic DNA. Extracted genomic DNA from each cell subset was spread evenly across all wells of several immunoSEQ 96-well plates, with each plate serving as a replicate. For sorted subsets, each replicate PCR was loaded with 200 to 250 ng genomic DNA, equivalent to 30,000 or so T cell genomes. Purified libraries were measured with a Qubit 3.0 fluorometer, size-checked on a Bioanalyzer 2100, and measured again with the KAPA Library Quantification kit. Every immunoSEQ 96-well plate was sequenced on a dedicated single-read 150-cycle Illumina NextSeq 550 flow cell. The original methods were these. The immunoSEQ output contained only junctional sequences without quality scores, so filtering could not match that applied to full-length reads. To assign V/J genes and CDR3, sequences were annotated using PyIR, a Python wrapper for IgBLAST v1.9, with IMGT germline references. Reads were filtered out if the reads had weak V/J assignments (E-value above 1e-6), no CDR3, stop codons, out-of-frame junctions, or ambiguous translated residues. V3J clonotypes were defined by identical inferred V gene, J gene, and CDR3 amino acid sequence. Percentage overlap between repertoires was calculated by dividing the number of shared unique clonotypes by the size of the smaller repertoire. Richness of each repertoire was evaluated using RTK rarefaction, the Chao1 estimator, and Recon v2.1 estimates of unobserved clonotypes. OLGA was used to compute generation probabilities for all TCRbeta clonotypes that the gDNA method yielded from a handful of donors. The immuneACCESS repertoire file appears here via TCRdb, limited to in-frame rearrangements. These files lack a portion of the clones; in checked studies, under half of the deficit traces to unresolved V genes, and the cause of the others is not known. V and J calls and clone size are as listed in that table; D and trimming were resolved from the DNA. This sample comprises around 2,000,000 clones, around 96% of them detected only once. The ten largest clones capture more than 0.95% of the sample.

About this clone: This clone's antigen is unknown. Within one base of it there is no much larger clone, and no base qualities were kept.

The CDR3 holds 14 amino acids from the cysteine to the phenylalanine. The DNA shown is the 42-base CDR3, in frame from base 1. Trimming costs V 1 base and J 0 bases, and their ends lie 5 bases apart. As encoded in the germline V gene (reference sequence), CDR1 is SGHKS while CDR2 is YYEKEE. The sequence joins TRBV5-5 to TRBJ2-1; no D segment can be confidently identified. The sample taken for sequencing was naive CD8+ T cells sorted from blood. Reading the label with the study, this specimen's cell subset or site is: CD45RA+CCR7+. The sequence was collected from a man aged 18 to 29 in good health. CDR3 reads: CASSLLYSYNEQFF. The DNA reads TGTGCCAGCAGCTTGCTGTACTCCTACAATGAGCAGTTCTTC. The reference TRBV5-5 and TRBJ2-1 proteins fill in what lies around the CDR3, so the full variable domain reads DAGVTQSPTHLIKTRGQQVTLRCSPISGHKSVSWYQQVLGQGPQFIFQYYEKEERGRGNFPDRFSARQFPNYSSELNVNALLLGDSALYLCASSLLYSYNEQFFGPGTRLTVL.